This T cell receptor beta chain was profiled in a study of blood T cell repertoires in COVID-19. Across the whole study: Samples came from the United States, Italy and Spain, spanning acute and convalescent COVID-19. Nucleic acid was either cDNA or gDNA, and it came from T cells, B-cell-depleted T cells, or PBMCs.

As handled by the study authors: Amplification of reference gene primers provided the estimated nucleated cell counts. Profiled with immunoSEQ multiplex PCR; TCRdb holds only in-frame clones, not every one. That table supplies the V and J calls and clone size; D and trimming were determined from the DNA. The sample has under 250,000 clones, 65% to 90% seen once. V shed 4 bases and J 3 bases; nucleotides not matched to a gene: 10. The CDR3 length is 15 residues. In germline, CDR1 is SGHNT, CDR2 YYREEE (reference sequence). The TCR comes from a man in his fifties with COVID-19, enrolled during active disease. The chain employs TRBV5-4 and TRBJ2-7; TRBD2 matches at 7 bases. The sample taken for sequencing was peripheral blood. CDR3 in amino acids: CASSPGRGKNYEQYF. The CDR3 DNA is TGTGCCAGCAGCCCCGGGCGGGGGAAGAACTACGAGCAGTACTTC.